Following are 9 T cell receptor beta chains from one sample sequenced in a study of blood T cell repertoires in COVID-19. Data came from immunoSEQ multiplex PCR; TCRdb stores just in-frame clones and leaves some out. Here the sample spans approximately 240,000 clones, 80% to 95% being singletons. Sequenced input: peripheral blood. Receptor source: a man aged 25-45 years with COVID-19, enrolled during active disease.

This chain joins TRBV20-1 and TRBJ1-2; D is undetermined. This CDR3 has 11 amino acids. Between the trimmed V and J ends, which lost 5 bases and 5 bases, there was a span of 9 bases. Germline CDR1 reads DFQATT; CDR2 reads SNEGSKA (reference sequence). This CDR3 reads CSAEVGYGYTF. CDR3 bases: TGCAGTGCTGAGGTTGGTTATGGCTACACCTTC.

Only a few counts were recorded for this clone. The chain is built from TRBV7-9 and TRBJ2-7; D may be TRBD2 (5 bases). V gave up 5 bases and J gave up 3 bases, with 11 bases separating them. The CDR3 covers 13 residues. Per germline, CDR1 SEHNR and CDR2 FQNEAQ (reference sequence). CDR3 region: CASSPDGIYEQYF. In DNA form, the CDR3 reads TGTGCCAGCAGCCCGGACGGGATCTACGAGCAGTACTTC. Full variable domain (rest looked up from reference TRBV7-9 and TRBJ2-7): DTGVSQNPRHKITKRGQNVTFRCDPISEHNRLYWYRQTLGQGPEFLTYFQNEAQLEKSRLLSDRFSAERPKGSFSTLEIQRTEQGDSAMYLCASSPDGIYEQYFGPGTRLTVT.

The chain couples TRBV16 to TRBJ2-7, with TRBD2 matching 8 bases. V lost 4 bases to trimming and J lost 2 bases; unmatched junction nucleotides: 10. Germline CDR1 and CDR2: KGHSY and FQNENV. This CDR3 contains 16 residues. CDR3 bases: TGTGCCAGCAGCCCCCTCCCTAGCGGGCGCCCCTACGAGCAGTACTTC. This codes for CASSPLPSGRPYEQYF.

The chain couples TRBV11-2 to TRBJ2-6; TRBD1 matches at 11 bases. Trimming removed 4 bases from V and 0 bases from J; junction bases left unmatched: 2. The germline V gene has CDR1 SGHAT and CDR2 FQNNGV. CDR3 length: 17 residues. The CDR3 DNA reads TGTGCCAGCAGCTACGGGACAGGGGGCTCTGGGGCCAACGTCCTGACTTTC. This codes for CASSYGTGGSGANVLTF.

A remark on this clone: Other DNA sequences in the same sample also yield this CDR3. The chain is built from TRBV5-6 and TRBJ1-4; D is unresolved. V dropped 0 bases and J dropped 8 bases, with 5 bases sitting between them. This CDR3 has 12 amino acids. The germline V gene encodes CDR1 SGHDT and CDR2 YYEEEE. The CDR3 DNA sequence: TGTGCCAGCAGCTTGGGTGGCGAAAAACTGTTTTTT. Translating gives CASSLGGEKLFF.

V usage is TRBV9 and J usage is TRBJ1-2, with D possibly TRBD1 on 5 matching bases. The CDR3 is 11 residues long. Per the germline V gene, CDR1 is SGDLS and CDR2 is YYNGEE. The V end was cut by 7 bases, the J end by 3 bases, with 7 bases between. The CDR3, as DNA: TGTGCCAGCGACAGCCACTATGGCTACACCTTC. Its translation: CASDSHYGYTF.

J is TRBJ1-2 and V is TRBV6-1, with D unclear. V was trimmed by 3 bases and J by 4 bases, leaving 9 bases between them. Germline V gene sequence: CDR1 MNHNS, CDR2 SASEGT. CDR3 length: 13 residues. The DNA for the CDR3 is TGTGCCAGCAGTGAGGTCAGGCTCTATGGCTACACCTTC. It yields the protein CASSEVRLYGYTF.

The rearrangement uses TRBV3-1 (or the pseudogene TRBV3-2) and TRBJ2-1; 12 positions agree with TRBD2. The germline V gene encodes CDR1 LGHDT and CDR2 YNNKEL (reference sequence). Losses at the gene ends were 1 base for V and 10 bases for J; bases not matched to a gene: 8. The CDR3 consists of 16 residues. CDR3 coding DNA: TGTGCCAGCAGCCAAGTGATGACTAGCGGGGGAGTCGAGCAGTTCTTC. Protein product: CASSQVMTSGGVEQFF.

V usage is TRBV3-1 (or the pseudogene TRBV3-2) and J usage is TRBJ2-4; D may be TRBD1 (6 bases). Germline lookup yields CDR1 LGHDT and CDR2 YNNKEL (reference sequence). This CDR3 is built from 16 residues. V lost 1 base and J lost 0, with 10 bases in between. This CDR3 is CASSQGVTGAKNIQYF. In DNA, the CDR3 is TGTGCCAGCAGCCAAGGTGTGACAGGAGCCAAAAACATTCAGTACTTC.